This T cell receptor (beta chain) emerged from a study of radiotherapy plus CTLA-4 blockade in lung cancer. Study overall: Objective responses were observed in 15% to 20% of patients, and disease control was achieved by approximately 34%.

Study-wide points: Expansion in blood of tumor-derived TCR clones was seen after radiotherapy plus ipilimumab. The best prediction of response reportedly came from early blood T cell clone dynamics, with interferon-beta.

Concerning this clone itself: The antigen is unknown.

Treatment of patients with chemo-refractory metastatic non-small-cell lung cancer consisted of focal radiation plus CTLA-4 blockade with ipilimumab. Germline values: CDR1 LGHNA, CDR2 YNFKEQ. The CDR3 loop spans 18 amino acids. The germline V and J ends were trimmed by 0 bases and 0 bases, with 18 bases remaining between them. The protocol was immunoSEQ multiplex PCR, while the TCRdb copy is restricted to in-frame clones and leaves out a portion. The table has about 77,000 clones, roughly 70% seen once. Sequences were derived from peripheral blood, sampled from a patient treated with radiotherapy plus ipilimumab. The receptor was isolated from a human donor with non-small cell lung cancer whose response to radiotherapy plus ipilimumab could not be evaluated. The chain recombines TRBV4-2 with TRBJ2-7, with D unclear. The CDR3 spells CASSQDPLGLFSSYEQYF. In DNA form, the CDR3 reads TGTGCCAGCAGCCAAGATCCATTGGGCCTCTTCAGCTCCTACGAGCAGTACTTC.